This T cell receptor (beta chain) was sequenced during a study of T cells in women clearing cervical HPV infection. Here immunoSEQ multiplex PCR was the method, and the copy in TCRdb shows in-frame clones only, minus some. The sample totals tens of thousands of clones. Study-level points and caveats: TRBV6-7 relative abundance averaged roughly 0.1% in cases and 0.15% to 0.2% in controls.

For this clone: The antigen remains undetermined. The read ends 3 residues early relative to the CDR3; the germline J gene fills the gap.

This CDR3 comprises 16 residues. Looked up from germline, CDR1 is SNHLY and CDR2 is FYNNEI. V dropped 1 base and J dropped 2 bases, with 12 bases sitting between them. V usage is TRBV2 and J usage is TRBJ1-5; a possible D gene is TRBD1 (6 bases). The sample taken for sequencing was blood buffy coat. The receptor comes from a woman between 18 and 70 years old with a cervical HPV16 infection that either progressed to CIN3+ or cleared (not recorded which). The DNA read from the CDR3 is TGTGCCAGCAGTGAAGTCAGGGGAATAGGCAATCAGCCC. Its protein is CASSEVRGIGNQP. The whole CDR3 reads CASSEVRGIGNQPQHF.